This T cell receptor (beta chain) was obtained from a study of blood T cell repertoires in COVID-19. Study in general: Sites across the United States, Italy and Spain contributed samples from acute and convalescent COVID-19. Nucleic acid was either cDNA or gDNA, and it came from T cells, B-cell-depleted T cells, or PBMCs.

Authors' data handling: Amplification from reference gene primers served as the basis for estimated nucleated cell counts. Method: immunoSEQ multiplex PCR; TCRdb's copy keeps in-frame clones and lacks some. V, J and clone size are those of that table, while D and trimming were read from the DNA. Altogether around 220,000 clones are present, more than 60% being singletons, with the ten largest covering around 3.6%. The CDR3 spans 15 residues. Germline V lookup: CDR1 GTSNPN, CDR2 SVGIG (reference sequence). With V trimmed by 1 base and J by 4 bases, 5 bases remained unmatched. This chain joins TRBV30 and TRBJ2-2, with 8 bases identical to TRBD2. Specimen: peripheral blood. This receptor was identified in a middle-aged woman with active or convalescent COVID-19. CDR3 coding DNA: TGTGCCTGGAGTGCCGGGACTAGAGTCACCGGGGAGCTGTTTTTT. Translation: CAWSAGTRVTGELFF. Variable domain in full (rest from reference TRBV30 and TRBJ2-2): SQTIHQWPATLVQPVGSPLSLECTVEGTSNPNLYWYRQAAGRGLQLLFYSVGIGQISSEVPQNLSASRPQDRQFILSSKKLLLSDSGFYLCAWSAGTRVTGELFFGEGSRLTVL.